Following are 30 T cell receptor beta chains from one sample sequenced in a study of blood T cell repertoires in COVID-19. Assay used: immunoSEQ multiplex PCR; TCRdb lists only in-frame clones, some missing. The sample has 100,000 to 150,000 clones, roughly 80% seen once. Source material: peripheral blood. The receptors originated from a woman over 75 with acute or convalescent COVID-19.

The chain combines TRBV7-2 with TRBJ2-1, with 11 bases matching TRBD1. After removal of 4 bases from V and 7 bases from J, the junction contained 6 bases not matched to a gene. CDR3 length: 15 residues. Per germline, CDR1 SGHTA and CDR2 FQGNSA. CDR3 in amino acids: CASSWTGGVSNEQFF. DNA for the CDR3: TGTGCCAGCAGCTGGACAGGGGGCGTGAGTAATGAGCAGTTCTTC.

The chain links TRBV7-2 to TRBJ1-5; 9 bases agree with TRBD1. Germline assignment: CDR1 SGHTA and CDR2 FQGNSA. The CDR3 is made up of 17 amino acids. J was trimmed by 3 bases and V by 1 base; bases with no gene match: 7. The DNA for the CDR3 is TGTGCCAGCAGCTTAGTCGGGACAGGGATAGACAATCAGCCCCAGCATTTT. It specifies CASSLVGTGIDNQPQHF.

A single count supports this clone. The V call is TRBV6-5, the J call TRBJ1-3, with D possibly matching TRBD1 (5 bases). This CDR3 is built from 14 residues. Germline V gene sequence: CDR1 MNHEY, CDR2 SVGAGI. V dropped 8 bases and J dropped 4 bases, with 15 bases sitting between them. CDR3 residues: CASRKGLHGNTIYF. The CDR3 DNA is TGTGCCAGCCGTAAGGGGTTGCACGGAAACACCATATATTTT.

The chain has TRBV19 and TRBJ1-6, with D tentatively TRBD1 (5 bases). This CDR3 region has 13 residues. Germline lookup yields CDR1 LNHDA and CDR2 SQIVND (reference sequence). Deletions cut 5 bases from V and 7 bases from J, with 9 bases between. The CDR3, as DNA: TGTGCCAGTAGTCCCGGGGGGAATTCACCCCTCCACTTT. Translation gives CASSPGGNSPLHF. Based on the CDR3 plus reference TRBV19 and TRBJ1-6, the full variable domain is DGGITQSPKYLFRKEGQNVTLSCEQNLNHDAMYWYRQDPGQGLRLIYYSQIVNDFQKGDIAEGYSVSREKKESFPLTVTSAQKNPTAFYLCASSPGGNSPLHFGNGTRLTVT.

The genes are TRBV19 and TRBJ1-1; D might be TRBD1 (5 bases). V gave up 6 bases and J gave up 8 bases, with 19 bases separating them. Germline V gives CDR1 LNHDA, CDR2 SQIVND (reference sequence). The CDR3 covers 14 residues. CDR3 DNA: TGTGCCAGTAGCAAAATGGAGGGGATCCGGGAAGCTTTCTTT. Amino acids: CASSKMEGIREAFF.

This chain links TRBV6-2 or TRBV6-3 with TRBJ1-6, with 7 bases aligning to TRBD1. Germline values: CDR1 MNHEY, CDR2 SVGEGT. V trimming: 1 base; J trimming: 0 bases; junction bases outside the gene matches: 6. The CDR3 length is 18 residues. The CDR3 region has the DNA TGTGCCAGCAGTTACTTCCGGACAGGAAGCTCCTATAATTCACCCCTCCACTTT. Its protein is CASSYFRTGSSYNSPLHF.

This clone has only one observation. This rearrangement joins TRBV2 to TRBJ1-2; the match to TRBD1 covers 10 bases. CDR3 length: 15 residues. Germline V gene sequence: CDR1 SNHLY, CDR2 FYNNEI. Trimming removed 7 bases from V and 0 bases from J; junction bases left unmatched: 5. CDR3 bases: TGTGCCAGCACCAGGGACAGGGGAGCTAACTATGGCTACACCTTC. Translated, it gives CASTRDRGANYGYTF.

V is TRBV5-8 and J is TRBJ2-3; D perhaps matches TRBD2 (5 bases). Germline CDR1 reads SGHTS; CDR2 reads YDEGEE. The CDR3 totals 14 residues. Trimming removed 2 bases from V and 2 bases from J, with 9 bases in between. For the CDR3, the DNA is TGTGCCAGCAGCTTCGGACTGAACACAGATACGCAGTATTTT. Residues: CASSFGLNTDTQYF.

The table lists this clone with a few counts. The rearrangement links TRBV7-2 to TRBJ2-3; 7 bases align to TRBD2. This CDR3 spans 12 amino acids. In germline, CDR1 is SGHTA, CDR2 FQGNSA. V was pared by 5 bases and J by 10 bases, with 6 bases of the junction left unmatched. The CDR3 sequence is CASSPRGVAQYF. The CDR3 coding sequence is TGTGCCAGCAGCCCCCGGGGGGTGGCGCAGTATTTT. Complete variable domain (other parts from reference TRBV7-2 and TRBJ2-3): GAGVSQSPSNKVTEKGKDVELRCDPISGHTALYWYRQSLGQGLEFLIYFQGNSAPDKSGLPSDRFSAERTGGSVSTLTIQRTQQEDSAVYLCASSPRGVAQYFGPGTRLTVL.

The chain couples TRBV19 to TRBJ2-1; tentatively, D is TRBD2 (6 bases). This CDR3 spans 14 amino acids. The V end lost 3 bases, the J end lost 3 bases, and 9 bases lay between the germline ends. Looked up from germline, CDR1 is LNHDA and CDR2 is SQIVND (reference sequence). CDR3 coding DNA: TGTGCCAGTAGTATCGGGACTGTCTACAATGAGCAGTTCTTC. Amino acid sequence: CASSIGTVYNEQFF.

The chain has TRBV7-2 and TRBJ2-3, with D perhaps matching TRBD2 (7 bases). CDR1 and CDR2 (germline): SGHTA, FQGNSA. Trimming left V 5 bases short and J 6 bases short, with 15 bases between. The CDR3 is 14 amino acids. The CDR3 sequence: CASSRGGAPDTQYF. DNA of the CDR3: TGTGCCAGCAGCAGAGGGGGGGCCCCGGATACGCAGTATTTT.

The J gene is TRBJ1-5, the V gene TRBV10-3; unclear D gene. Germline CDR1 is ENHRY and CDR2 is SYGVKD. The V end was cut by 10 bases, the J end by 3 bases, with 16 bases between. The CDR3 consists of 14 residues. This CDR3 reads CATRIAAPNQPQHF. The CDR3 DNA reads TGTGCCACCCGGATAGCCGCTCCCAATCAGCCCCAGCATTTT.

V gene TRBV18 combines with J gene TRBJ2-3; D perhaps matches TRBD1 (5 bases). V lost 4 bases and J 0 bases, leaving 11 bases between the germline ends. Germline V gives CDR1 KGHSH, CDR2 LQKENI. The CDR3 extends over 15 amino acids. DNA for the CDR3: TGTGCCAGCTCACTTACAGGTCTAAGCACAGATACGCAGTATTTT. Its translation: CASSLTGLSTDTQYF.

CDR3 DNA sequence: TGTGCCAGCAGCCTGACAGGGGGCTCCTACGAGCAGTACTTC. It translates to CASSLTGGSYEQYF. V usage is TRBV7-8 and J usage is TRBJ2-7; the match to TRBD1 covers 9 bases. Unmatched junction bases numbered 2, after V lost 5 bases and J lost 0 bases. The germline CDR1 and CDR2 sequences are SGHVS and FQNEAQ. The CDR3 is 14 amino acids. Based on the CDR3 plus reference TRBV7-8 and TRBJ2-7, the full variable domain is GAGVSQSPRYKVAKRGQDVALRCDPISGHVSLFWYQQALGQGPEFLTYFQNEAQLDKSGLPSDRFFAERPEGSVSTLKIQRTQQEDSAVYLCASSLTGGSYEQYFGPGTRLTVT.

This sequence joins TRBV5-5 and TRBJ2-1; D might be TRBD2 (6 bases). CDR1 and CDR2 (germline): SGHKS, YYEKEE (reference sequence). Trimming stripped 0 bases from V and 7 bases from J, with 8 bases between. The CDR3 extends over 13 amino acids. The CDR3 loop reads CASSLGRGNEQFF. CDR3 DNA: TGTGCCAGCAGCTTGGGGAGGGGTAATGAGCAGTTCTTC. The variable domain in full, completed from reference TRBV5-5 and TRBJ2-1, reads DAGVTQSPTHLIKTRGQQVTLRCSPISGHKSVSWYQQVLGQGPQFIFQYYEKEERGRGNFPDRFSARQFPNYSSELNVNALLLGDSALYLCASSLGRGNEQFFGPGTRLTVL.

The chain combines TRBV7-9 with TRBJ1-4, with TRBD1 matching over 8 bases. CDR3 length: 14 amino acids. Germline-derived CDR1 and CDR2 are SEHNR and FQNEAQ (reference sequence). V trimming: 4 bases; J trimming: 7 bases; junction bases outside the gene matches: 5. CDR3: CASSSTGAGEKLFF. CDR3 DNA sequence: TGTGCCAGCAGCTCGACAGGGGCGGGTGAAAAACTGTTTTTT.

This clone was seen once. This sequence joins TRBV30 and TRBJ1-2; D is unclear. This CDR3 has 11 amino acids. The germline gives CDR1 GTSNPN, CDR2 SVGIG (reference sequence). The V and J ends lost 5 bases and 7 bases respectively, with 11 bases between them. The CDR3 nucleotides read TGTGCCTGGGCCCTAATTGGTGGCTACACCTTC. Protein: CAWALIGGYTF.

V is TRBV7-8 and J is TRBJ2-7; no clear D gene. This CDR3 comprises 15 residues. From germline, CDR1 is SGHVS and CDR2 FQNEAQ. V gave up 4 bases and J gave up 3 bases, with 16 bases separating them. The CDR3 DNA is TGTGCCAGCAGCTCGGTGCAGGTTGAATACTACGAGCAGTACTTC. Residues: CASSSVQVEYYEQYF. Complete variable domain (other parts from reference TRBV7-8 and TRBJ2-7): GAGVSQSPRYKVAKRGQDVALRCDPISGHVSLFWYQQALGQGPEFLTYFQNEAQLDKSGLPSDRFFAERPEGSVSTLKIQRTQQEDSAVYLCASSSVQVEYYEQYFGPGTRLTVT.

The chain uses TRBV4-3 and TRBJ2-7; the D gene is possibly TRBD2 (5 bases). V dropped 4 bases and J dropped 7 bases, with 17 bases sitting between them. The CDR3 is made up of 14 amino acids. The germline gives CDR1 LGHNA, CDR2 YSLEER. DNA of the CDR3: TGCGCCAGCAGCCTCCGGCCTAAAACGGGGGAGCAGTACTTC. Translating gives CASSLRPKTGEQYF.

This clone has a single count. V and J are TRBV20-1 and TRBJ1-5; D might be TRBD1 (5 bases). In germline, CDR1 is DFQATT, CDR2 SNEGSKA (reference sequence). The CDR3 has 16 residues. V shed 3 bases and J shed 3 bases, with 18 bases lying between them. This chain's CDR3 is CSASRGGVDYNQPQHF. CDR3 nucleotide sequence: TGCAGTGCTAGTAGGGGAGGGGTGGACTACAATCAGCCCCAGCATTTT.

The chain employs TRBV19 and TRBJ1-2; TRBD1 is a possible D gene (6 bases). Trimming pared 6 bases from V and 3 bases from J, leaving 8 bases between. CDR1 and CDR2 from the germline V gene are LNHDA and SQIVND (reference sequence). The CDR3 loop spans 12 amino acids. The CDR3 is CASRRQDYGYTF. Here the CDR3 DNA reads TGTGCCAGTAGAAGACAGGACTATGGCTACACCTTC.

J is TRBJ2-2 and V is TRBV9, with 7 bases that match TRBD2. The CDR3 runs 15 residues. Germline trimming cut 4 bases from V and 7 bases from J; bases unmatched to any gene: 10. Germline CDR1 is SGDLS and CDR2 is YYNGEE. In DNA, the CDR3 is TGTGCCAGCAGCTTCGCGGGAGAAAGATTCGGGGAGCTGTTTTTT. It codes for CASSFAGERFGELFF.

Details on this clone: In the same sample, other DNA sequences code for this CDR3. This chain uses TRBV18 with TRBJ2-5; TRBD2 aligns across 7 bases. The ends lost 6 bases at V and 2 bases at J; junction bases unmatched: 3. Germline CDR1 and CDR2: KGHSH and LQKENI. The CDR3 length is 13 residues. The CDR3, as DNA: TGTGCCAGCTCCCCGGGACTACAAGAGACCCAGTACTTC. This sequence encodes CASSPGLQETQYF.

The chain joins TRBV5-6 to TRBJ1-5; weak D call: TRBD1 (6 bases). The V gene lost 4 bases and the J gene lost 10 bases, with 18 bases spanning the gap. The CDR3 extends over 14 amino acids. Looked up from germline, CDR1 is SGHDT and CDR2 is YYEEEE. The CDR3 protein is CASSPRSGGGPQHF. The CDR3 DNA follows: TGTGCCAGCAGCCCCCGAAGCGGGGGGGGCCCCCAGCATTTT.

This clone was observed a few times. This sequence joins TRBV5-3 and TRBJ1-6, with D possibly matching TRBD1 (6 bases). TRBV5-3 carries the ORF label, with uncertain function. The germline V and J ends were trimmed by 0 bases and 0 bases, with 13 bases remaining between them. The CDR3 contains 18 residues. CDR3 protein: CARSLDRVLSSYNSPLHF. The CDR3 DNA follows: TGTGCCAGAAGCTTGGACAGGGTTTTGAGCTCCTATAATTCACCCCTCCACTTT.

The rearrangement joins TRBV7-2 to TRBJ2-6, with D tentatively TRBD2 (5 bases). The length of the CDR3 is 17 residues. Trimming took off 3 bases at V and 0 bases at J, with 12 bases between the two ends. Germline values: CDR1 SGHTA, CDR2 FQGNSA. The CDR3 DNA sequence: TGTGCCAGCAGCTTGGGGAGTTCACGCTCTGGGGCCAACGTCCTGACTTTC. Translated: CASSLGSSRSGANVLTF.

The chain is built from TRBV6-1 and TRBJ2-7, with a possible D match to TRBD2 (5 bases). Germline loops: CDR1 MNHNS, CDR2 SASEGT. Trimming took 2 bases from V and 4 from J, leaving 15 bases between them. The CDR3 totals 15 residues. CDR3 DNA sequence: TGTGCCAGCAGTGAAATTAGGCTAGCTCAGTACGAGCAGTACTTC. It translates to CASSEIRLAQYEQYF.

The V and J genes are TRBV7-9 and TRBJ1-2; TRBD1 is a possible D gene (6 bases). Germline CDR1 and CDR2: SEHNR and FQNEAQ (reference sequence). Trimming removed 1 base from V and 4 bases from J, with 13 bases in between. This CDR3 has 15 amino acids. CDR3 DNA sequence: TGTGCCAGCAGCTTAGTTGTCACAGGGAGCTATGGCTACACCTTC. This translates into CASSLVVTGSYGYTF.

The J gene is TRBJ1-3, the V gene TRBV6-5; 9 nucleotides align to TRBD1. CDR3 length: 13 residues. V trimming: 6 bases; J trimming: 4 bases; junction bases outside the gene matches: 1. Germline V gives CDR1 MNHEY, CDR2 SVGAGI. As DNA, the CDR3 is TGTGCCAGCAGGACAGGGGGAGGAAACACCATATATTTT. Translated, it gives CASRTGGGNTIYF.

This chain links TRBV29-1 with TRBJ2-3, with 7 positions matching TRBD2. Germline CDR1 is SQVTM and CDR2 is ANQGSEA. CDR3 length: 19 amino acids. Losses at the gene ends were 4 bases for V and 0 bases for J; bases not matched to a gene: 19. The CDR3 loop is CSVVGLRENPWTSTDTQYF. CDR3 DNA sequence: TGCAGCGTTGTTGGTCTGCGGGAGAACCCTTGGACTAGCACAGATACGCAGTATTTT.